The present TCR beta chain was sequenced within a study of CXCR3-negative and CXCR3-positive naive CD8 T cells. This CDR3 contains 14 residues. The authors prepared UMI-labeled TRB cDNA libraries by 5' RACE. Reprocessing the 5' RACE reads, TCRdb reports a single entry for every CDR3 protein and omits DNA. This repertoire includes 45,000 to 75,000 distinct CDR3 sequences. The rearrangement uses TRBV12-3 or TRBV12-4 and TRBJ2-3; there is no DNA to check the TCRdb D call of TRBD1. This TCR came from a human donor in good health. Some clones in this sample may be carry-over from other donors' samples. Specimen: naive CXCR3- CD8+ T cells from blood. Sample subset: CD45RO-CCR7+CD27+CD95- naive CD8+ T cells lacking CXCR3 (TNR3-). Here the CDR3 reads CASNPGLSTDTQYF.